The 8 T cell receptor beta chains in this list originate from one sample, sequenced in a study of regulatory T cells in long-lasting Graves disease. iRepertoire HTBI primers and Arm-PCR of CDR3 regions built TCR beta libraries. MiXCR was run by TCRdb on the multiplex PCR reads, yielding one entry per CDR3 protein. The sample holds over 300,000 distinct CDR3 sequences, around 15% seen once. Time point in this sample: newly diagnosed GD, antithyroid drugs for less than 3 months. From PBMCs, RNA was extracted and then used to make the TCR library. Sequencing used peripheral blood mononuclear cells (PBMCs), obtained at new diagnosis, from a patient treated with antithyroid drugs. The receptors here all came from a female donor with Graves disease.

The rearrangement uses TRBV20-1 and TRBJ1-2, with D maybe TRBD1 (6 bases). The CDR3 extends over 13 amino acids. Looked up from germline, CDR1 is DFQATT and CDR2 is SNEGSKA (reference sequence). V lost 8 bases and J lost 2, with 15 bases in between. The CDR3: CSPQDSINYGYTF. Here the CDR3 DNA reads TGCAGTCCCCAGGACAGTATCAACTATGGCTACACCTTC.

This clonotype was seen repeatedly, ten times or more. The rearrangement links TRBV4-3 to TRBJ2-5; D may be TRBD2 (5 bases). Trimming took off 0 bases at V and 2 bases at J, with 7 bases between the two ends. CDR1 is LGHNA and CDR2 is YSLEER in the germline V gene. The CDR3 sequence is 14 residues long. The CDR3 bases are TGCGCCAGCAGCCAAGATCGGGGTCAAGAGACCCAGTACTTC. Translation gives CASSQDRGQETQYF.

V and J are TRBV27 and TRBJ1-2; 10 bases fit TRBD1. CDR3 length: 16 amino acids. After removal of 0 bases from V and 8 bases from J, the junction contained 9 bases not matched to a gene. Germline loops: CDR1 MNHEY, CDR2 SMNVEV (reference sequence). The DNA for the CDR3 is TGTGCCAGCAGTTTATCCCTGGACAGGGGGAGGATCGGCTACACCTTC. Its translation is CASSLSLDRGRIGYTF.

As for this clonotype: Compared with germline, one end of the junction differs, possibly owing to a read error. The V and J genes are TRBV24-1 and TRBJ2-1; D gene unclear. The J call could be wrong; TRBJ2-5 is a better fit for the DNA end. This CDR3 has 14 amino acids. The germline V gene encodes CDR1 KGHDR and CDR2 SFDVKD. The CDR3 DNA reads TGTGCCACCAGTGCGGCAGCCCTACAAGGGACCCAGTACTTC. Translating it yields CATSAAALQGTQYF.

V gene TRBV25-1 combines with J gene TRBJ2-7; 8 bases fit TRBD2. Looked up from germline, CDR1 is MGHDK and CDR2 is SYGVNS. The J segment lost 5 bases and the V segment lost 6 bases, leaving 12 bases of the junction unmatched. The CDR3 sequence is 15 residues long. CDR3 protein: CASSPKAGVRHEQYF. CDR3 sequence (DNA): TGTGCCAGCAGCCCAAAAGCGGGAGTTCGCCACGAGCAGTACTTC.

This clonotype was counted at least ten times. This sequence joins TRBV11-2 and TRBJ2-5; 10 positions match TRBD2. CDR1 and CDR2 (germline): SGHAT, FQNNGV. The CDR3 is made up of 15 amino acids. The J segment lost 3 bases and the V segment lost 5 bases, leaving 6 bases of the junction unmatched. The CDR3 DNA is TGTGCCAGCAGCAACAGCGGGGGGGCCGAAGAGACCCAGTACTTC. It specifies CASSNSGGAEETQYF.

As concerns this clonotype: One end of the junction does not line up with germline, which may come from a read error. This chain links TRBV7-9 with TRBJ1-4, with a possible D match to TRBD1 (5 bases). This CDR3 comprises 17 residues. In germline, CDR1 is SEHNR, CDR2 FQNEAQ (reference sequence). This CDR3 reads CASSLYRPHSGSEKLFF. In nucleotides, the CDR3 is TGCGCCAGCAGCCTGTACAGGCCCCACTCAGGGAGTGAAAAACTGTTTTTT.

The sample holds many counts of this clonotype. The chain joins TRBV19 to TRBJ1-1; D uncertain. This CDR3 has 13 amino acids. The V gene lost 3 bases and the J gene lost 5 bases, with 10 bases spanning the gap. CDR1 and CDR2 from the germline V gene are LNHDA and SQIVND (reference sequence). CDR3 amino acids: CASSMAGRTEAFF. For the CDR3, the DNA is TGTGCCAGTAGTATGGCGGGCAGAACTGAAGCTTTCTTT.